Included here is one TCR beta chain sequence, with context. As yet, its antigen is unknown. Germline V gives CDR1 MNHEY, CDR2 SVGAGI. V lost 2 bases, J lost 6 bases, and 10 bases stayed unmatched. The CDR3 sequence is 16 residues long. This sample is part of a study of cytomegalovirus exposure and HLA in healthy donors. Whole-study context: In an earlier analysis, 95 million to 140 million unique TCR beta sequences were found from 150 million to 200 million T cells.

With 60 Vbeta and 13 Jbeta primers, the PCR was carried out. Sequencing was performed with immunoSEQ multiplex PCR; in TCRdb, only in-frame clones are kept and a portion is missing. Here the sample table reports under 150,000 clones. Study results and caveats: The productive fraction for most TCR beta V segments was about 87% or about 30% in an earlier analysis.

Source material: PBMCs. The rearrangement joins TRBV6-5 to TRBJ2-3, with 8 bases aligning to TRBD2. The TCR was taken from an older woman in good health and CMV-seronegative. The CDR3 sequence: CASSYQGLDLGDTQYF. In DNA form, the CDR3 reads TGTGCCAGCAGTTACCAGGGACTAGACCTCGGGGATACGCAGTATTTT.